This TCR beta chain was documented in a study of CD8 T cells in Susac syndrome. Germline V CDR1 and CDR2: DFQATT, SNEGSKA (reference sequence). The CDR3 contains 10 residues. Trimming cost V 5 bases and J 5 bases, with 6 bases left between them. This clonotype turned up a few times. Its antigen remains unknown. RNA totalling about 0.5 to 1 ug underwent reverse transcription with random hexamers. Amplification of TCR beta CDR3 used immunoSEQ multiplex PCR across 54 Vbeta and 13 Jbeta. TCRdb processed the immunoSEQ multiplex PCR reads anew with MiXCR; each CDR3 protein has one entry. The sample has a few hundred thousand distinct CDR3 sequences; 85% to 95% are singletons. Sequencing of TCR beta drew on CD8+ and CD4+ T cells from blood. Through negative isolation, CD4+ and CD8+ T cells were obtained, while TEMRA cells were enriched using FACS. Study-level findings and limits: By the study's own acknowledgment, its TCR sequencing and HLA analysis included relatively few individuals.

This TCR was recovered from a human donor with multiple sclerosis. The J gene is TRBJ2-5, the V gene TRBV20-1; no clear D gene. The sample comprised CD4+ T cells from PBMCs. The CDR3 loop reads CSAGLETQYF. The CDR3 coding sequence is TGCAGTGCTGGCTTGGAGACCCAGTACTTC.